This T cell receptor beta chain came from a study of OX40 agonist ivuxolimab in advanced cancers. The study's findings and limits: Expanded clones were, on average, more numerous in CD8+ T cells than in CD4+. Nonresponders, in some cases, also had low normalized T-cell clonal expansion.

This CDR3 has 16 residues. Germline V gene lookup returns CDR1 MDHEN and CDR2 SYDVKM. The V segment lost 4 bases and the J segment 3 bases; nucleotides outside the gene matches: 9. As to this clone: Antigen unknown.

Profiling relied on immunoSEQ multiplex PCR, and the TCRdb table lists in-frame clones only, not all of them. The data show 70,000 to 95,000 clones, about 86% seen once. Patients were ineligible given autoimmune disease history or systemic immunosuppression. The chain has TRBV28 and TRBJ2-3; TRBD2 agrees at 8 bases. Sequenced material: CD4+ or CD8+ T cells sorted from blood, taken in a trial of the OX40 agonist ivuxolimab. The TCR sequence derives from an adult with an advanced solid tumor such as melanoma, head and neck, liver or kidney cancer. CDR3 DNA sequence: TGTGCCAGCAGTTCCCCTAGGATAGCGGGGACAGATACGCAGTATTTT. It encodes CASSSPRIAGTDTQYF.